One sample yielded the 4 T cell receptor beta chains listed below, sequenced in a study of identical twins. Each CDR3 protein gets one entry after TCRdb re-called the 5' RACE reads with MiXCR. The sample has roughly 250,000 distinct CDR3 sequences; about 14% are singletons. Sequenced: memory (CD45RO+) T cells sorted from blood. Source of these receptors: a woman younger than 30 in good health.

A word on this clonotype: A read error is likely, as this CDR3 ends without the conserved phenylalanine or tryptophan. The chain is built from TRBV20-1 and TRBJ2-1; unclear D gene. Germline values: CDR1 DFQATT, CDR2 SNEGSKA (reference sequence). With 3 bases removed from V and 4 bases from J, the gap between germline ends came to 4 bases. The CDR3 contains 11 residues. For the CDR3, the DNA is TGCAGTGCTAGCGGATACAATGAGCAGTTCTTA. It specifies CSASGYNEQFL.

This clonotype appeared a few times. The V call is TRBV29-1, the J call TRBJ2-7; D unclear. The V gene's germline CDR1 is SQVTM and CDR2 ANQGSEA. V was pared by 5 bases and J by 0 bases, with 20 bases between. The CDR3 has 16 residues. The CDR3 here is CSVTTLGSLDSYEQYF. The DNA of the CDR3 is TGCAGCGTTACTACGCTCGGGTCCCTCGACTCCTACGAGCAGTACTTC.

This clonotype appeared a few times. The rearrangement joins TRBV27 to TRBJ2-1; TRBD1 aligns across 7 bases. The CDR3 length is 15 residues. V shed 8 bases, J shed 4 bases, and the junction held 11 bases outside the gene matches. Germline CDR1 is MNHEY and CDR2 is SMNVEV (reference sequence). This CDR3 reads CASAVRAGGYNEQFF. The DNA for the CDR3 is TGTGCCAGCGCCGTTAGGGCAGGGGGTTACAATGAGCAGTTCTTC.

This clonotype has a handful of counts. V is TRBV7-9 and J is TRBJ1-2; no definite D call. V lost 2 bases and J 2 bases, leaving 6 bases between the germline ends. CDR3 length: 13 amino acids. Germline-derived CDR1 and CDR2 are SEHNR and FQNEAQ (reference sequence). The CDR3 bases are TGTGCCAGCAGCTTAACTCTCAACTATGGCTACACCTTC. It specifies CASSLTLNYGYTF.